Listed here is a single T cell receptor beta chain. As yet, its antigen is unknown. While the first cohort had several hundred subjects, the donors belonged to the separate validation cohort of fewer than 150 subjects. The CDR3 extends over 12 amino acids. Looked up from germline, CDR1 is SGHNT and CDR2 is YYREEE (reference sequence). The ends were cut back, 4 bases at V and 10 bases at J, with 14 bases in the middle. The data stem from a study of cytomegalovirus exposure and HLA in healthy donors. The table came from immunoSEQ multiplex PCR; TCRdb's copy has only in-frame clones and leaves some out. The sample has under 200,000 clones, 80% to 90% seen once. The study's findings and limits: The study put 150 or so TCR beta chains on its list as cytomegalovirus-associated. Rarity held for most TCR sequences, but there were some public TCRs that occurred in many donors.

The receptor was derived from a woman younger than 35 in good health and CMV-seronegative. This chain links TRBV5-4 with TRBJ1-1, with D perhaps matching TRBD1 (5 bases). What was sequenced was PBMCs. DNA for the CDR3: TGTGCCAGCAGCCCCGGAACAGGAAGAGCTTTCTTT. It encodes CASSPGTGRAFF.